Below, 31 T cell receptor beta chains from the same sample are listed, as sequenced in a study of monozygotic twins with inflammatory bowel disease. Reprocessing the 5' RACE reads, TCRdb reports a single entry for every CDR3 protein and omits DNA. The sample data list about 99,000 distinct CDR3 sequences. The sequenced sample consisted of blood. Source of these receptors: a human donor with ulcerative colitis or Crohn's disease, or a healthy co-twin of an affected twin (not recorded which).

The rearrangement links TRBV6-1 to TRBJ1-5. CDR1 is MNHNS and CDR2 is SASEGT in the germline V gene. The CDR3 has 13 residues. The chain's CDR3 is CASSDYSNQPQHF.

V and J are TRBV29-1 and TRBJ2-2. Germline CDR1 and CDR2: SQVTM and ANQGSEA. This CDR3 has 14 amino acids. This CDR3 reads CSVFYGERSGELFF.

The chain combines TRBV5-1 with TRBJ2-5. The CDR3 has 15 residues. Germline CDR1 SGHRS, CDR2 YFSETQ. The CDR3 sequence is CASSLWAQSQETQYF. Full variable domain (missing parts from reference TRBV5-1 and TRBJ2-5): KAGVTQTPRYLIKTRGQQVTLSCSPISGHRSVSWYQQTPGQGLQFLFEYFSETQRNKGNFPGRFSGRQFSNSRSEMNVSTLELGDSALYLCASSLWAQSQETQYFGPGTRLLVL.

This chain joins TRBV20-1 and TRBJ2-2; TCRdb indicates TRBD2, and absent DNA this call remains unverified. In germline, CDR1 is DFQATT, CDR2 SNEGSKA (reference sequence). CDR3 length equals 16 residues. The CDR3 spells CSARPIWLGGTGELFF.

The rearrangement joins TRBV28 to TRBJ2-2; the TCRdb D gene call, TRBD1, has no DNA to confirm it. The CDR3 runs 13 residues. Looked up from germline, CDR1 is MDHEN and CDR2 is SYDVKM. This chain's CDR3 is CASSPTGIGELFF.

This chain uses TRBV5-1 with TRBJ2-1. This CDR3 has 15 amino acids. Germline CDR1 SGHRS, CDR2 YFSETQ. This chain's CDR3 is CASIKTSEIYNEQFF.

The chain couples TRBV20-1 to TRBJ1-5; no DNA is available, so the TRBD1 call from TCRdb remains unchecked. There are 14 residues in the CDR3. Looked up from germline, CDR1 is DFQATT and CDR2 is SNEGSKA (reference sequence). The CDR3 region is CSASIGAGDQPQHF.

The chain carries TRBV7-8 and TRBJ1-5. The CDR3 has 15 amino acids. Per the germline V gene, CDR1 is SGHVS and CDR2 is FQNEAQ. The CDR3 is CASSLERGGNQPQHF.

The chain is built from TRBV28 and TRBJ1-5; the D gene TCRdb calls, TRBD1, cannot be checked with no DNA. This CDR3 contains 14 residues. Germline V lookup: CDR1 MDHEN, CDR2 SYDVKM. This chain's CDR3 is CASSSQLGTQPQHF.

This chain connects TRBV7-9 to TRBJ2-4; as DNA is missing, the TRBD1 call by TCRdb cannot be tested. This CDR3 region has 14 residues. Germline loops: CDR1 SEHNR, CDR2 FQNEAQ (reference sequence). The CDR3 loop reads CASSSRTGERMQYF.

This CDR3 reads CASSLYESVAGANEQFF. This chain uses TRBV28 with TRBJ2-1; TCRdb's D call, TRBD2, is unchecked because there is no DNA. Per germline, CDR1 MDHEN and CDR2 SYDVKM. The CDR3 spans 17 residues.

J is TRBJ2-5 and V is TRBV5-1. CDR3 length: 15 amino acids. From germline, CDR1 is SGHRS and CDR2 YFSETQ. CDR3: CASSLWERGQETQYF.

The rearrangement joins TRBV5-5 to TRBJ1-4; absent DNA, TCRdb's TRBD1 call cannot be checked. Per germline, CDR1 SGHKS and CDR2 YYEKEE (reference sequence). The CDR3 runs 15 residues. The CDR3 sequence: CASSARTAKGEKLFF.

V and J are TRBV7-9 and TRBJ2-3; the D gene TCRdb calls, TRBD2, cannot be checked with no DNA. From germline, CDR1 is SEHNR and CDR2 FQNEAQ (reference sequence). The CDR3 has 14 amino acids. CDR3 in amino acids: CASSLAGARDTQYF.

The CDR3 sequence: CASGQGFHEQYF. The chain is built from TRBV5-1 and TRBJ2-7. This CDR3 is built from 12 residues. CDR1 is SGHRS and CDR2 is YFSETQ in the germline V gene.

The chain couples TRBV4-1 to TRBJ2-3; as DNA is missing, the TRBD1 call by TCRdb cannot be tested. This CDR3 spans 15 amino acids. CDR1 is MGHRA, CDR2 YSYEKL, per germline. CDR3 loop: CASSPGQGGVRTQYF.

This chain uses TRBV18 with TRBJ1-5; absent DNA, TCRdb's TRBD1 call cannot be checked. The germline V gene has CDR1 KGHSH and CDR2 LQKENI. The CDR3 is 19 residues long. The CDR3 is CASSPSGMIRGAGNQPQHF.

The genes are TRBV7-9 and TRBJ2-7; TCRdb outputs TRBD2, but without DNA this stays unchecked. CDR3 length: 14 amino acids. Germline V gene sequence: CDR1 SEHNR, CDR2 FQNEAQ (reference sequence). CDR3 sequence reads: CASSLLGDAYEQYF.

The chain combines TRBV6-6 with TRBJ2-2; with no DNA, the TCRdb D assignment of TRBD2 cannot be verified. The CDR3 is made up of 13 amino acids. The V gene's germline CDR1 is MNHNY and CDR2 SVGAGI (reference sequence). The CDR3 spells CASSSLGAGELFF.

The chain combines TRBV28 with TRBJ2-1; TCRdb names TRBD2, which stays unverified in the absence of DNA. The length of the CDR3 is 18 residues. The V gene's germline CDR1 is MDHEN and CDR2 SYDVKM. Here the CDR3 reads CASSFVSGRAGEYNEQFF. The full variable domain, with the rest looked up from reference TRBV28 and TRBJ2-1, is DVKVTQSSRYLVKRTGEKVFLECVQDMDHENMFWYRQDPGLGLRLIYFSYDVKMKEKGDIPEGYSVSREKKERFSLILESASTNQTSMYLCASSFVSGRAGEYNEQFFGPGTRLTVL.

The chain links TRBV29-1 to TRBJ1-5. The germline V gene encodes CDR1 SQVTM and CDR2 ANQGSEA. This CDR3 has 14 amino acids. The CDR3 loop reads CSVASDNSNQPQHF.

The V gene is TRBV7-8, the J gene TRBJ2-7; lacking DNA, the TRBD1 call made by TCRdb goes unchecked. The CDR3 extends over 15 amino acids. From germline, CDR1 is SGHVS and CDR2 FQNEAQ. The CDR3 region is CASTLRTGYSYEQYF. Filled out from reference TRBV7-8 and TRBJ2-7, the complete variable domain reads GAGVSQSPRYKVAKRGQDVALRCDPISGHVSLFWYQQALGQGPEFLTYFQNEAQLDKSGLPSDRFFAERPEGSVSTLKIQRTQQEDSAVYLCASTLRTGYSYEQYFGPGTRLTVT.

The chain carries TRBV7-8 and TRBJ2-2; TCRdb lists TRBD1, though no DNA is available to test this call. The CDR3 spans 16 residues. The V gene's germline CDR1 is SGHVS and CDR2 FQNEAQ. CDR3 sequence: CASSLAAGTGPGELFF.

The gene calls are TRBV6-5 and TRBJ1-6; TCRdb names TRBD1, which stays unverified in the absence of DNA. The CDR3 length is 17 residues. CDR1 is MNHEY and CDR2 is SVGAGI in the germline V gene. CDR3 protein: CASSYSQGFSYNSPLHF.

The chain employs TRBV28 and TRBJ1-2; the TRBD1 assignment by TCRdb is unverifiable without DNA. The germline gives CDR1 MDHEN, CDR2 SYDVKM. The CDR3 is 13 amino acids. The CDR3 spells CASRDGGDYGYTF.

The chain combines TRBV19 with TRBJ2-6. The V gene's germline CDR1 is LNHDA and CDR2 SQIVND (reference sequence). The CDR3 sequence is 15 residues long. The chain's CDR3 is CASSIYGAGANVLTF.

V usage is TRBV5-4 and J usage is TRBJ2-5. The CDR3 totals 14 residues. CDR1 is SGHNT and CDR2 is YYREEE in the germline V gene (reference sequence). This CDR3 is CASSHRQIQETQYF.

CDR3 loop: CASSLVQLTDTQYF. J is TRBJ2-3 and V is TRBV5-5. This CDR3 region has 14 residues. Germline V gene lookup returns CDR1 SGHKS and CDR2 YYEKEE (reference sequence).

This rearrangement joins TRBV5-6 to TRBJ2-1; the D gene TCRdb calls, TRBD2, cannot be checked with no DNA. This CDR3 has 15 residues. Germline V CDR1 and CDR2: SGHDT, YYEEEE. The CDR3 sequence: CASSKTSGIGDEQFF.

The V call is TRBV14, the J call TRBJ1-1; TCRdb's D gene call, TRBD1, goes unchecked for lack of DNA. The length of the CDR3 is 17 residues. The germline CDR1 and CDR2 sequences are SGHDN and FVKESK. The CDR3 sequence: CASSRTTGGTRGTEAFF.

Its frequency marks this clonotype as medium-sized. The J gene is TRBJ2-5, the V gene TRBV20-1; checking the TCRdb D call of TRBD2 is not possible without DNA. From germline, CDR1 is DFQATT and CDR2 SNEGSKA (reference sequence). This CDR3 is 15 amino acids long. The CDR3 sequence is CRAKPGTSGKETQYF.